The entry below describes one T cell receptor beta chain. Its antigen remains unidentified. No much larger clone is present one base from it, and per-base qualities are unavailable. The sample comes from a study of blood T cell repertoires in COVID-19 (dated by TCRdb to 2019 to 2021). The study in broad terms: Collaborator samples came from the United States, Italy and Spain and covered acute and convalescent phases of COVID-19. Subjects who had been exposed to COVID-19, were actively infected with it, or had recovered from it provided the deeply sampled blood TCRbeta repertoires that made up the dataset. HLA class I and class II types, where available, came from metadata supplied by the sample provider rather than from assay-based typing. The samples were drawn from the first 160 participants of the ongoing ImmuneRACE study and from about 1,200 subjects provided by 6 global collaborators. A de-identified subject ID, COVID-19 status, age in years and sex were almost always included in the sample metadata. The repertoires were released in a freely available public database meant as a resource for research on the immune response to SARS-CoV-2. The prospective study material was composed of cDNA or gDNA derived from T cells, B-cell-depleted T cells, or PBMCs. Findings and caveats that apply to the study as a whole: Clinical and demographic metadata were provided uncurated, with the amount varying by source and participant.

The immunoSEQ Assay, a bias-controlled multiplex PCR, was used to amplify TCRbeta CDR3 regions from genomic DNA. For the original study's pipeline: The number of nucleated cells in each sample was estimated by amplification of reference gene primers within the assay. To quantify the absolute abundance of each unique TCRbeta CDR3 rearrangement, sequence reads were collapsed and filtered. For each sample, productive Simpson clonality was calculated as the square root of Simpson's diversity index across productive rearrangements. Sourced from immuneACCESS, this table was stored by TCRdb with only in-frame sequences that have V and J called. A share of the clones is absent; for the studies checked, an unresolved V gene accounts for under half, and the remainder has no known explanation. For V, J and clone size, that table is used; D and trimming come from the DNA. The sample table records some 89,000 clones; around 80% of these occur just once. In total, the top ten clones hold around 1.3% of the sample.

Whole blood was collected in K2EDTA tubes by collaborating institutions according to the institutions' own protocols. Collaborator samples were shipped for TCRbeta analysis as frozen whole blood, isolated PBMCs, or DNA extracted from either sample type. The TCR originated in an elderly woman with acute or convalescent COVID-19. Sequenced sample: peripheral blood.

CDR3 sequence: CASSQAQYQETQYF. The DNA is TGTGCCAGCAGCCAAGCCCAGTACCAAGAGACCCAGTACTTC. The chain was built from TRBV4-2 and TRBJ2-5; the D gene cannot be resolved reliably. Including the terminal cysteine and phenylalanine, the CDR3 comprises 14 residues. Only CDR3 DNA remains: 42 bases, in frame from the first base. Sequences LGHNA (CDR1) and YNFKEQ (CDR2) are obtained from the germline V gene. V is reduced by 1 base and J by 0 bases, leaving a spacing of 6 bases between them.